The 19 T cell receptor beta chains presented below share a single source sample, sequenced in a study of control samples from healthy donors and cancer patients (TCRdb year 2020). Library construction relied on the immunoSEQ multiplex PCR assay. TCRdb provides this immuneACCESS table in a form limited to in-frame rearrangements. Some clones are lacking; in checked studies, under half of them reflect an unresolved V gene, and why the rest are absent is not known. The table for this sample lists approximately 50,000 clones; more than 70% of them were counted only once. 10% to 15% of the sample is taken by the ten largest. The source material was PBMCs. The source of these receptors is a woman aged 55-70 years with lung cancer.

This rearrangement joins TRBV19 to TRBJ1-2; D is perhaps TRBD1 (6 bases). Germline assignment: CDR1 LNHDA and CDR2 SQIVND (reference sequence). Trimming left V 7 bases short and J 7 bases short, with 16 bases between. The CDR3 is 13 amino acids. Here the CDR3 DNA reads TGTGCCAGTACCGGATTCAGGGGAGGTGGCTACACCTTC. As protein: CASTGFRGGGYTF.

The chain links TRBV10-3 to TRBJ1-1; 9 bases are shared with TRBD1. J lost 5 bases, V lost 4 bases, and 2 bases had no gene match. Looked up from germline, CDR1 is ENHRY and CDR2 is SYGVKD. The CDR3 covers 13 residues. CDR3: CAISATGGTEAFF. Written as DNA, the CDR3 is TGTGCCATCAGTGCGACAGGGGGTACTGAAGCTTTCTTT.

CDR3 in amino acids: CASSTLMEDYGYTF. The CDR3, as DNA: TGTGCCAGCAGTACCTTAATGGAAGACTATGGCTACACCTTC. The chain recombines TRBV2 with TRBJ1-2, with D unclear. The germline V gene encodes CDR1 SNHLY and CDR2 FYNNEI. This CDR3 has 14 amino acids. V was pared by 5 bases and J by 3 bases, with 13 bases between. The entire variable domain, with the rest obtained from reference TRBV2 and TRBJ1-2, is as follows: EPEVTQTPSHQVTQMGQEVILRCVPISNHLYFYWYRQILGQKVEFLVSFYNNEISEKSEIFDDQFSVERPDGSNFTLKIRSTKLEDSAMYFCASSTLMEDYGYTFGSGTRLTVV.

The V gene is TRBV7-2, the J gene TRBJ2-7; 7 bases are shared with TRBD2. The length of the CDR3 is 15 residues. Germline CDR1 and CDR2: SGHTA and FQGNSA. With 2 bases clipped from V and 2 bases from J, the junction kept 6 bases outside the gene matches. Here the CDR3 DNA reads TGTGCCAGCAGCTTAACGGCGGGAGTGCCCTACGAGCAGTACTTC. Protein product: CASSLTAGVPYEQYF.

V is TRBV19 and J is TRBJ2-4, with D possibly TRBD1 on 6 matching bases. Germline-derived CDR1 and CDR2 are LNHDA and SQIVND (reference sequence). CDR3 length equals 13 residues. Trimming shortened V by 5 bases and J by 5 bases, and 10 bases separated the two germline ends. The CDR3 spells CASSDPGENIQYF. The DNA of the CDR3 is TGTGCCAGTAGTGACCCAGGGGAAAACATTCAGTACTTC.

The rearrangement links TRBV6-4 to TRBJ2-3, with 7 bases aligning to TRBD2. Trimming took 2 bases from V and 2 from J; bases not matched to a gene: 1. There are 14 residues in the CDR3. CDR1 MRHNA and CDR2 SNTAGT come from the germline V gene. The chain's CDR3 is CASSDGTNTDTQYF. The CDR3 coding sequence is TGTGCCAGCAGTGACGGGACTAACACAGATACGCAGTATTTT.

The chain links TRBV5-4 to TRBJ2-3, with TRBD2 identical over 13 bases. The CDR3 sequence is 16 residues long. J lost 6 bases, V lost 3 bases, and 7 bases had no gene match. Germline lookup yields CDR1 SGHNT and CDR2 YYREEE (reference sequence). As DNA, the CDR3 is TGTGCCAGCAGCTATAGACTAGCGGGGGGATTTGATACGCAGTATTTT. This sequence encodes CASSYRLAGGFDTQYF.

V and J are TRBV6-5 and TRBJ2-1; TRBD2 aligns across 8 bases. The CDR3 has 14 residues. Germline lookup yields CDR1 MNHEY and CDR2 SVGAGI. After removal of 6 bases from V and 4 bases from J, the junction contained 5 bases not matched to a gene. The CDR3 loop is CASRSGRAYNEQFF. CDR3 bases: TGTGCCAGCAGGAGCGGGAGAGCTTACAATGAGCAGTTCTTC.

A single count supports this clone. The CDR3 loop is CASSLRSATQYF. In nucleotides, the CDR3 is TGTGCCAGCAGCCTCAGGAGCGCGACCCAGTACTTC. The rearrangement links TRBV5-4 to TRBJ2-5; D not certain. V was trimmed by 4 bases and J by 7 bases, leaving 11 bases between them. This CDR3 spans 12 amino acids. Per germline, CDR1 SGHNT and CDR2 YYREEE (reference sequence).

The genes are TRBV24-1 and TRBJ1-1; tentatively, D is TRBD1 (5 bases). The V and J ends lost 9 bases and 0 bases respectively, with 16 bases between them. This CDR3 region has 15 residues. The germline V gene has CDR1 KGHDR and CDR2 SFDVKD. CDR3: CATAAAGTMNTEAFF. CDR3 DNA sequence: TGTGCCACCGCTGCCGCAGGGACCATGAACACTGAAGCTTTCTTT.

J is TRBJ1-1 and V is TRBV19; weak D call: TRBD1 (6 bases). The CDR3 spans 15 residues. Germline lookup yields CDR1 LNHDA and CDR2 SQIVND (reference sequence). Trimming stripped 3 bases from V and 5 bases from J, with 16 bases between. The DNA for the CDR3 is TGTGCCAGTAGTATGGGGGCAGGGCGGTATACTGAAGCTTTCTTT. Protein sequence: CASSMGAGRYTEAFF. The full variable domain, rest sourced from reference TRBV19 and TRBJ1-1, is DGGITQSPKYLFRKEGQNVTLSCEQNLNHDAMYWYRQDPGQGLRLIYYSQIVNDFQKGDIAEGYSVSREKKESFPLTVTSAQKNPTAFYLCASSMGAGRYTEAFFGQGTRLTVV.

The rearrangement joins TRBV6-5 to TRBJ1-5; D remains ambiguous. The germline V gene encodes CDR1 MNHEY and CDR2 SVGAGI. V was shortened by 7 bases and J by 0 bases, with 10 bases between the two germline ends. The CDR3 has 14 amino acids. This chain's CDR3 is CASKEGFSNQPQHF. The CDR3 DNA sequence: TGTGCCAGCAAAGAAGGCTTTAGCAATCAGCCCCAGCATTTT.

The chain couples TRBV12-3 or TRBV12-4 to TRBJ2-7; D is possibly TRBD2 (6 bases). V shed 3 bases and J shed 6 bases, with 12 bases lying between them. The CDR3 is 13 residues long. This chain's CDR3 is CASSFTGEGEQYF. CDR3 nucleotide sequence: TGTGCCAGCAGTTTTACGGGAGAGGGCGAGCAGTACTTC.

CDR3 sequence (DNA): TGTGCCAGCAGCTTCGGACAGGGGGCCGGCGAGCAGTACTTC. Its translation is CASSFGQGAGEQYF. The chain joins TRBV9 to TRBJ2-7, with TRBD1 matching 11 bases. J gave up 6 bases and V 4 bases, and 6 bases lay outside the gene matches. The CDR3 runs 14 residues. The V gene's germline CDR1 is SGDLS and CDR2 YYNGEE.

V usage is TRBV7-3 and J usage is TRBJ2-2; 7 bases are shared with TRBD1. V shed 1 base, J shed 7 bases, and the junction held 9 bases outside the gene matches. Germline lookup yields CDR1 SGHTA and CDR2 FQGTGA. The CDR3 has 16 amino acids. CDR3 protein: CASSLMTGNVLGELFF. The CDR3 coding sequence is TGTGCCAGCAGCTTAATGACAGGGAATGTTCTCGGGGAGCTGTTTTTT.

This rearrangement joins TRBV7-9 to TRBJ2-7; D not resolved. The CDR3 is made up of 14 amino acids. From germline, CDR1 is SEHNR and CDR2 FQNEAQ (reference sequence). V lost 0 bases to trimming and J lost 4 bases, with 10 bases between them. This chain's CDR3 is CASSLAGLKYEQYF. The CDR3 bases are TGTGCCAGCAGCTTAGCAGGGCTCAAGTACGAGCAGTACTTC.

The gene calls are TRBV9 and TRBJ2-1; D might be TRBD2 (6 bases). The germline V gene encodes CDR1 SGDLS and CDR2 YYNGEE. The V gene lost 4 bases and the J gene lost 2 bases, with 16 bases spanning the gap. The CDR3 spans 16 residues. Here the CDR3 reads CASSPPLEGPYNEQFF. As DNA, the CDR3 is TGTGCCAGCAGCCCCCCCCTGGAGGGGCCCTACAATGAGCAGTTCTTC. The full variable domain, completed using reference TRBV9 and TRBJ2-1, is DSGVTQTPKHLITATGQRVTLRCSPRSGDLSVYWYQQSLDQGLQFLIQYYNGEERAKGNILERFSAQQFPDLHSELNLSSLELGDSALYFCASSPPLEGPYNEQFFGPGTRLTVL.

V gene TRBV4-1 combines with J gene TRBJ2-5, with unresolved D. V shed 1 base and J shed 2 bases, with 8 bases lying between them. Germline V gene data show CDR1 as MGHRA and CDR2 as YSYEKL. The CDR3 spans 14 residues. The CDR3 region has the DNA TGCGCCAGCAGCCAAGTGGGCCTACAAGAGACCCAGTACTTC. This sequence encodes CASSQVGLQETQYF.

This CDR3 reads CAWKAASLNTEAFF. In nucleotides, the CDR3 is TGTGCCTGGAAAGCCGCCAGCTTGAACACTGAAGCTTTCTTT. The chain links TRBV30 to TRBJ1-1, with D hard to call. The CDR3 totals 14 residues. Germline V gives CDR1 GTSNPN, CDR2 SVGIG (reference sequence). Between the trimmed V and J ends, which lost 4 bases and 0 bases, there was a span of 12 bases.